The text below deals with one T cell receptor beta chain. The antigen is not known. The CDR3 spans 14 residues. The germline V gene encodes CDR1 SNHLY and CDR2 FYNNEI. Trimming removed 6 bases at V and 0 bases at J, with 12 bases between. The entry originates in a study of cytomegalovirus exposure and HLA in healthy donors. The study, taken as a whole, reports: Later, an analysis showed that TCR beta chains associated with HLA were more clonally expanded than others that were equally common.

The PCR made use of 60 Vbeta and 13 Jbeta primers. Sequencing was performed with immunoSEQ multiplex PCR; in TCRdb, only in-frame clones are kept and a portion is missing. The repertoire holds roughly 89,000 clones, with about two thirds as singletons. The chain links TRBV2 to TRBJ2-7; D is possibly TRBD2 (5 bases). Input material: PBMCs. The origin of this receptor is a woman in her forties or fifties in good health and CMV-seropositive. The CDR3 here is CASRIDEGSYEQYF. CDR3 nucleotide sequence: TGTGCCAGCAGGATAGACGAGGGCTCCTACGAGCAGTACTTC.